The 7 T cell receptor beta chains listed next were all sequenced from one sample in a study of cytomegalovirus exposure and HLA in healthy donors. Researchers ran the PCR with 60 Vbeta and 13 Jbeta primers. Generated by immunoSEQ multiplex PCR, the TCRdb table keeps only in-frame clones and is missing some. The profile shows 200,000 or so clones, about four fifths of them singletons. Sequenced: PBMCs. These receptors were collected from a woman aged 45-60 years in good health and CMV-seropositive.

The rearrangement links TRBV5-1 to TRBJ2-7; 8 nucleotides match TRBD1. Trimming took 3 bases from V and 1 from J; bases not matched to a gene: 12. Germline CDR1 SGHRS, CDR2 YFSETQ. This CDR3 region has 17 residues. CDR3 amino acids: CASSSGQVADYSYEQYF. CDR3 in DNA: TGCGCCAGCAGCTCGGGACAGGTCGCCGATTATTCCTACGAGCAGTACTTC.

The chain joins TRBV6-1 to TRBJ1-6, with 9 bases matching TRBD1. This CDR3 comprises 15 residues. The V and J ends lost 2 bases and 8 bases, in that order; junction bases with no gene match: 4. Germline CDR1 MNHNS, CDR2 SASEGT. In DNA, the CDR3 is TGTGCCAGCAGTGAAAGACAGGGGGGGGATTCACCCCTCCACTTT. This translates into CASSERQGGDSPLHF.

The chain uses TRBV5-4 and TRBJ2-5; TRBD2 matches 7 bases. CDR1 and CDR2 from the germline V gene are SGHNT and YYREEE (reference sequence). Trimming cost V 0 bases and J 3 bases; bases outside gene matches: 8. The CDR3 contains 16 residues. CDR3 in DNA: TGTGCCAGCAGCTTGGCTGGCGTTGCGGGGGAAGAGACCCAGTACTTC. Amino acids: CASSLAGVAGEETQYF.

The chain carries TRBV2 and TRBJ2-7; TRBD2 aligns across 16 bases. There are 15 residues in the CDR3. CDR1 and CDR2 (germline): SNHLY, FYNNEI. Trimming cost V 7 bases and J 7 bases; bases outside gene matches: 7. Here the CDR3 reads CASTGTSGGAGEQYF. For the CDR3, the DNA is TGTGCCAGCACCGGGACTAGCGGGGGGGCAGGTGAGCAGTACTTC.

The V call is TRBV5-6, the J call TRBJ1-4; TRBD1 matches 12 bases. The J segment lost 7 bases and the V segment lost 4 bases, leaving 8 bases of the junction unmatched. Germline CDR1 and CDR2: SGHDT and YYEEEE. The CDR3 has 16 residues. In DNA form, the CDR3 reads TGTGCCAGCAGCATGGGGACAGGGGGCACGGGTGAAAAACTGTTTTTT. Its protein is CASSMGTGGTGEKLFF. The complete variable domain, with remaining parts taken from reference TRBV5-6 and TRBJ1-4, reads DAGVTQSPTHLIKTRGQQVTLRCSPKSGHDTVSWYQQALGQGPQFIFQYYEEEERQRGNFPDRFSGHQFPNYSSELNVNALLLGDSALYLCASSMGTGGTGEKLFFGSGTQLSVL.

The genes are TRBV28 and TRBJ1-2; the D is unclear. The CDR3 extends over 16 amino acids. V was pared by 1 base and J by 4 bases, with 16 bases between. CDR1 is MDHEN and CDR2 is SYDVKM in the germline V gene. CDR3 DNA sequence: TGTGCCAGCAGTTTATATCGCAGCACTACCGGCTATGGCTACACCTTC. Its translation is CASSLYRSTTGYGYTF.

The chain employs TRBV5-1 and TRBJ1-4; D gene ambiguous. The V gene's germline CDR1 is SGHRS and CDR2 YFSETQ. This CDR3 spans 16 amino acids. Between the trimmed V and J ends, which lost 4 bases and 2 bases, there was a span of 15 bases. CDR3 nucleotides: TGCGCCAGCAGCCTAGATGTTGCGAAGACTAATGAAAAACTGTTTTTT. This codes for CASSLDVAKTNEKLFF.